This TCR beta chain was found in a study of Graves' ophthalmopathy and Graves' hyperthyroidism. As for the study in general: Researchers classed hyperthyroidism as stable given no ophthalmopathy within 18 months of follow-up. Overall study results and limits: Prediction of ophthalmopathy progression reached about 71% sensitivity and 72% to 75% specificity. Sensitivity of around 86% and specificity of 70% to 84% were achieved when a 13-signature model separated ophthalmopathy from stable hyperthyroidism.

The table lists this clonotype with many counts. No antigen is known for it. The TCR beta CDR3 regions underwent amplification from RNA transcripts. RT-PCR with HTBI primers came first, then second-round multiplex PCR. TCRdb reprocessed the multiplex PCR reads with MiXCR, giving one entry per CDR3 protein. This repertoire shows approximately 1.2 million distinct CDR3 sequences, about two fifths found once; its top ten account for around 10%. The CDR3 sequence is 14 residues long. Germline values: CDR1 SQVTM, CDR2 ANQGSEA. Trimming removed 7 bases from V and 5 bases from J, with 20 bases in between. Other autoimmune diseases, uncontrolled infections, pregnancy or lactation led to the exclusion of patients.

The chain uses TRBV29-1 and TRBJ2-5; D not resolved. The origin of this receptor is an adult man with Graves' hyperthyroidism. Specimen: peripheral blood or thyroid tissue (not recorded which). In nucleotides, the CDR3 is TGCAGCGACCTAATCCGTTCCGGTAGGGAGACCCAGTACTTC. Its protein product is CSDLIRSGRETQYF.